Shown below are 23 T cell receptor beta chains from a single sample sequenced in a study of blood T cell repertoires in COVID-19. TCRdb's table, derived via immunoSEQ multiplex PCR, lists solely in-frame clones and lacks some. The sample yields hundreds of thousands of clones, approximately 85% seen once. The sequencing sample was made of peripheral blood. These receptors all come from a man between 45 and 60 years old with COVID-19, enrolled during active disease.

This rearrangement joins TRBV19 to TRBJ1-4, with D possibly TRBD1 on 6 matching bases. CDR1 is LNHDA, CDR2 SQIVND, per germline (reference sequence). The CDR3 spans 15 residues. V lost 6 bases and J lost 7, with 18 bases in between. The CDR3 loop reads CASSLPRGWGEKLFF. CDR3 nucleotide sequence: TGTGCCAGTAGCCTCCCCAGGGGATGGGGTGAAAAACTGTTTTTT.

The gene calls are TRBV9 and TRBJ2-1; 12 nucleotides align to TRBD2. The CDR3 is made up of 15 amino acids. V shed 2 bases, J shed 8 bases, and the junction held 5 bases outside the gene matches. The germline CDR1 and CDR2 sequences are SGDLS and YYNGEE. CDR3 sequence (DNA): TGTGCCAGCAGCGTTACTAGCGGGGGGATAGATGAGCAGTTCTTC. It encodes CASSVTSGGIDEQFF.

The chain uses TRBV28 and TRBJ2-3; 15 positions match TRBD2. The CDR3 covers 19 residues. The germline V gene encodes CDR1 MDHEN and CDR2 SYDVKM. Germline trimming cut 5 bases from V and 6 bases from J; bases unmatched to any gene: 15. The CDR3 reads CASSPSPGTSGGPPDTQYF. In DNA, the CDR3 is TGTGCCAGCAGTCCTTCACCCGGGACTAGCGGGGGGCCCCCGGATACGCAGTATTTT.

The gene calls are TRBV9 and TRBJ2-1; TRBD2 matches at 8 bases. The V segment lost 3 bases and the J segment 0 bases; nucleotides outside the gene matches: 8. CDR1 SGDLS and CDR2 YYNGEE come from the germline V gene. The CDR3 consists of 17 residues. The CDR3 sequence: CASSAPSGPSSYNEQFF. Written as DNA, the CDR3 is TGTGCCAGCAGCGCTCCTAGCGGGCCCAGCTCCTACAATGAGCAGTTCTTC.

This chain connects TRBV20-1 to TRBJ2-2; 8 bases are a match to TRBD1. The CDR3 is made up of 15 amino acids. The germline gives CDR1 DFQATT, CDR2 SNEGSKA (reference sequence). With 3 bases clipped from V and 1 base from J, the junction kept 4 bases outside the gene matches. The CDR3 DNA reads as TGCAGTGCTAGTATGGGACAGGTGAACACCGGGGAGCTGTTTTTT. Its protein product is CSASMGQVNTGELFF.

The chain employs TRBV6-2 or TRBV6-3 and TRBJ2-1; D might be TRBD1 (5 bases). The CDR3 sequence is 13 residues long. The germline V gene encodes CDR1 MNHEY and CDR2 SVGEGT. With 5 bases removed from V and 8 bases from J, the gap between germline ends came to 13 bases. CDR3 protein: CASSTDTIDEQFF. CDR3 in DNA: TGTGCCAGCAGTACGGACACCATCGATGAGCAGTTCTTC.

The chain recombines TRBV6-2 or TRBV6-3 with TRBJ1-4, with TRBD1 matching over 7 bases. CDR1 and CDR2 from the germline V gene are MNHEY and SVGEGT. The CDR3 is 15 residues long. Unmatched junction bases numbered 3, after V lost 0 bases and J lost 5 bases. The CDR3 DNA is TGTGCCAGCAGTTACTCCAGGGGGGAAAATGAAAAACTGTTTTTT. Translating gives CASSYSRGENEKLFF.

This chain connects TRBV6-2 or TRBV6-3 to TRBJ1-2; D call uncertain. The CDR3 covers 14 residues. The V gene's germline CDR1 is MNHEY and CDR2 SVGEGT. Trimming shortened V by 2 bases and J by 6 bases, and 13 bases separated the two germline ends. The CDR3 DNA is TGTGCCAGCAGTTACCCTCCCGGGTGGAATGGCTACACCTTC. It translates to CASSYPPGWNGYTF.

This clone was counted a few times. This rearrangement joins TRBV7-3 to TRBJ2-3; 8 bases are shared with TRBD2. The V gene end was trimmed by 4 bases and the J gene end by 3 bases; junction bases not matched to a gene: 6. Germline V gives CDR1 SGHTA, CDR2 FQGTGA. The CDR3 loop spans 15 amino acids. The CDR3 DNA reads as TGTGCCAGCAGCTCCCGGGGCGGGGGGACAGATACGCAGTATTTT. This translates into CASSSRGGGTDTQYF.

CDR3 nucleotides: TGTGCCAGCAGTGACCGGGACAGGGTGTACTCGAAGAACACTGAAGCTTTCTTT. This codes for CASSDRDRVYSKNTEAFF. This chain joins TRBV6-1 and TRBJ1-1; TRBD1 agrees at 9 bases. The CDR3 spans 18 residues. From germline, CDR1 is MNHNS and CDR2 SASEGT. J lost 1 base, V lost 3 bases, and 12 bases had no gene match.

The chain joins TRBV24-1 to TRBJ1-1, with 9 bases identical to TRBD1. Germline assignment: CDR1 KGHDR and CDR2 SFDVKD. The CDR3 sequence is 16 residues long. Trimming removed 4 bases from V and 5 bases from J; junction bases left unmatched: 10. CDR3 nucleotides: TGTGCCACCAGTGACGCGCCGGGACAGGGCAGGACTGAAGCTTTCTTT. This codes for CATSDAPGQGRTEAFF.

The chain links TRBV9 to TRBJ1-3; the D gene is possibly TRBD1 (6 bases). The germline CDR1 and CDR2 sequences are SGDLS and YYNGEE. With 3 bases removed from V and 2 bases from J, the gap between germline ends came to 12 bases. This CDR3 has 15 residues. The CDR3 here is CASSATDRPGNTIYF. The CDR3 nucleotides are TGTGCCAGCAGCGCCACCGACAGGCCTGGAAACACCATATATTTT.

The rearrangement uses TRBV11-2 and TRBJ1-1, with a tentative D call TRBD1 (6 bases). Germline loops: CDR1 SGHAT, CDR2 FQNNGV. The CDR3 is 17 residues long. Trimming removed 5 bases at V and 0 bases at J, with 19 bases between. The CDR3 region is CASSRPGQKPMNTEAFF. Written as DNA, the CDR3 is TGTGCCAGCAGCCGCCCCGGACAGAAACCCATGAACACTGAAGCTTTCTTT.

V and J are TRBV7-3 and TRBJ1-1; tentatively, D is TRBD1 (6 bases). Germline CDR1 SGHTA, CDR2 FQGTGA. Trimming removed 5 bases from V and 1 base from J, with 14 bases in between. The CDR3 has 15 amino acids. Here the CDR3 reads CASSRVGAGNTEAFF. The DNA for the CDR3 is TGTGCCAGCAGCAGGGTGGGGGCAGGGAACACTGAAGCTTTCTTT.

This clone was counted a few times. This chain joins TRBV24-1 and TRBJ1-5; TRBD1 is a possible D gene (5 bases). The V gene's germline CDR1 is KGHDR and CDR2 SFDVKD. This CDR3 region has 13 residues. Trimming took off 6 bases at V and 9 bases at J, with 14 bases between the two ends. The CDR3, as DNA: TGTGCCACCAGTTGGGGGGAGCATTCGCCCCAGCATTTT. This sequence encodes CATSWGEHSPQHF.

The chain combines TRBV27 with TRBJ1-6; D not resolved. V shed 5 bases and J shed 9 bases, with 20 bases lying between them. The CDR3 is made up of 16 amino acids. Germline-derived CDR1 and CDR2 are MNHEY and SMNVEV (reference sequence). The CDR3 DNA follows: TGTGCCAGCAGTAACCCCCAAAGGGCGGGCACTTCACCCCTCCACTTT. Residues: CASSNPQRAGTSPLHF.

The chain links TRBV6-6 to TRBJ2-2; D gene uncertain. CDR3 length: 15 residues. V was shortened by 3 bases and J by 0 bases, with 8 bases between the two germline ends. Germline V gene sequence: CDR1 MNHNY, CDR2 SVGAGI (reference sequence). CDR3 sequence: CASSYLAANTGELFF. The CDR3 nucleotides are TGTGCCAGCAGTTATTTAGCCGCGAACACCGGGGAGCTGTTTTTT.

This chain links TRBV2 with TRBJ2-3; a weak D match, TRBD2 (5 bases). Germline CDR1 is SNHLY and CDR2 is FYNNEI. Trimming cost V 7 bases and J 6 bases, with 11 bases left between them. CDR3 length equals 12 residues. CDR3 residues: CASMDSADTQYF. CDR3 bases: TGTGCCAGCATGGACTCCGCTGATACGCAGTATTTT.

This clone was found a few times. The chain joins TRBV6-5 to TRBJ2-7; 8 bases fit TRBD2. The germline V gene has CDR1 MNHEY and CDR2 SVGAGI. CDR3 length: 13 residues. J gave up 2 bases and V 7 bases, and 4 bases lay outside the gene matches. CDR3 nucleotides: TGTGCCAGCAAGCCAGCGGGGGCCTACGAGCAGTACTTC. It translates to CASKPAGAYEQYF.

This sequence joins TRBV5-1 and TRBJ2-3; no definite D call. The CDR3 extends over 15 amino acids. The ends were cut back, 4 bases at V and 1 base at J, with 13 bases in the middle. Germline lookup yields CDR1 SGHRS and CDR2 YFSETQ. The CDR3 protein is CASSPSYGGTDTQYF. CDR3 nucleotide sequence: TGCGCCAGCAGCCCGAGTTATGGTGGCACAGATACGCAGTATTTT.

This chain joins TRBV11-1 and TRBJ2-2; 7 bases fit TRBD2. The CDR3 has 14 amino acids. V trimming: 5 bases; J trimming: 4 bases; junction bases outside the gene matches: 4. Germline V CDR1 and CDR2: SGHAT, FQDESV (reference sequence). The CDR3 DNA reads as TGTGCCAGCAGCCCCTGGGGGGGCACCGGGGAGCTGTTTTTT. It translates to CASSPWGGTGELFF.

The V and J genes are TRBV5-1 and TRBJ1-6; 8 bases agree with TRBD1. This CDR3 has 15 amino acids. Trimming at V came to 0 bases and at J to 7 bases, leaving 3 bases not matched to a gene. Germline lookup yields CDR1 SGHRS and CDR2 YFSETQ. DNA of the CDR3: TGCGCCAGCAGCTTGGGACAGGGGAGCAATTCACCCCTCCACTTT. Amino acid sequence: CASSLGQGSNSPLHF.

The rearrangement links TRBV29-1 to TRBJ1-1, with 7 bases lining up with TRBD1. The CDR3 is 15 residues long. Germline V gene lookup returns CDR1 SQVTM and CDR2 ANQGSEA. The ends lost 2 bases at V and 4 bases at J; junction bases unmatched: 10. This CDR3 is CSVEKAGGRGTEAFF. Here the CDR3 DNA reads TGCAGCGTTGAAAAGGCAGGGGGTAGGGGCACTGAAGCTTTCTTT.